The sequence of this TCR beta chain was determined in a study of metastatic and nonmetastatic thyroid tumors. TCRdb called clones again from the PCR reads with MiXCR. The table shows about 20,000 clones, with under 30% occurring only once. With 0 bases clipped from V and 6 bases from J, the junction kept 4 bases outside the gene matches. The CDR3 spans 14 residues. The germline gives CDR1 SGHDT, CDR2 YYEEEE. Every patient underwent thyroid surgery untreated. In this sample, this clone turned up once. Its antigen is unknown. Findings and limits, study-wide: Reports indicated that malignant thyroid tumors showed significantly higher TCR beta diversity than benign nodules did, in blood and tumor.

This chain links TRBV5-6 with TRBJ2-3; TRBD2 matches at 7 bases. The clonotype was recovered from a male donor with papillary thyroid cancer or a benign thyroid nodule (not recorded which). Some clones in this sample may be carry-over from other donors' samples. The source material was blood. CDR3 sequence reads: CASSLGSSGDTQYF. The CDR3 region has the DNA TGTGCCAGCAGCTTGGGGAGTAGCGGGGATACGCAGTATTTT.